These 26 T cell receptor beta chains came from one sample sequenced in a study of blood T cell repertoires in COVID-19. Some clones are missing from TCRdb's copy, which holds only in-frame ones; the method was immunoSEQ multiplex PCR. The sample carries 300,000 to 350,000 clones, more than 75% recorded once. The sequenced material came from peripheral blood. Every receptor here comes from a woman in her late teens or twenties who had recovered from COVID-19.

The chain's CDR3 is CASKREGRYDEQFF. CDR3 DNA: TGTGCCAGCAAGAGGGAGGGCCGGTACGATGAGCAGTTCTTC. J is TRBJ2-1 and V is TRBV7-9; 7 bases are shared with TRBD2. Per germline, CDR1 SEHNR and CDR2 FQNEAQ (reference sequence). Losses at the gene ends were 7 bases for V and 8 bases for J; bases not matched to a gene: 11. The CDR3 loop spans 14 amino acids.

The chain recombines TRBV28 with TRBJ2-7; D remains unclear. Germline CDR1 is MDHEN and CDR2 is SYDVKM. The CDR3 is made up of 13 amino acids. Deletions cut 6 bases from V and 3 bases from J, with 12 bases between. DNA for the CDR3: TGTGCCAGCAGCCAAAGACTGAGCTACGAGCAGTACGTC. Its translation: CASSQRLSYEQYV.

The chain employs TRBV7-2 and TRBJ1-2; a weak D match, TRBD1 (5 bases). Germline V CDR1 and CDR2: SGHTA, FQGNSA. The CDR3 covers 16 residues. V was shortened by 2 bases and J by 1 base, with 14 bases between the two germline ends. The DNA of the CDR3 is TGTGCCAGCAGCTTATGGGGGGTTTCCCTTAACTATGGCTACACCTTC. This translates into CASSLWGVSLNYGYTF.

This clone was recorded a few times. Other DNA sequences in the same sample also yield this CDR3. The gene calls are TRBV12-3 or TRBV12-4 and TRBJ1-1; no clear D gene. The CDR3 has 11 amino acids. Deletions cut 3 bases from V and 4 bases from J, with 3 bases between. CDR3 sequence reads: CASSFRTEAFF. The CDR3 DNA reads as TGTGCCAGCAGTTTTCGCACTGAAGCTTTCTTT.

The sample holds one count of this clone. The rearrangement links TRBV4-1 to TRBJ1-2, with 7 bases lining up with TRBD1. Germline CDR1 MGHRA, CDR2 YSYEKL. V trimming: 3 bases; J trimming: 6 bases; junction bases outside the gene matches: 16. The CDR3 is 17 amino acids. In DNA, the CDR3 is TGCGCCAGCAGCCACCCAGTACGACAGGGTAAAGGAAATGGCTACACCTTC. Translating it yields CASSHPVRQGKGNGYTF.

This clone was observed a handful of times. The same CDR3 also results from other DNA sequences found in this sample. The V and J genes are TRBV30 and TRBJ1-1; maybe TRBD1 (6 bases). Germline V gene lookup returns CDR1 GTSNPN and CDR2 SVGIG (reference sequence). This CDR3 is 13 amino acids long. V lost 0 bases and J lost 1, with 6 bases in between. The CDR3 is CAWSVQGNTEAFF. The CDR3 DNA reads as TGTGCCTGGAGTGTACAGGGGAACACTGAAGCTTTCTTT. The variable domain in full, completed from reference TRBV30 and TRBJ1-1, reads SQTIHQWPATLVQPVGSPLSLECTVEGTSNPNLYWYRQAAGRGLQLLFYSVGIGQISSEVPQNLSASRPQDRQFILSSKKLLLSDSGFYLCAWSVQGNTEAFFGQGTRLTVV.

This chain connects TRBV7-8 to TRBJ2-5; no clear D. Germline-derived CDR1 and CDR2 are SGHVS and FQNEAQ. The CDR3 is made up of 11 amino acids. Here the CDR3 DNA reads TGTGCGTCGCGGCATCAAGAGACCCAGTACTTC. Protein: CASRHQETQYF.

The CDR3 DNA follows: TGTGCCAGCAGCCAGGAGGACAGGGGGCACACTGAAGCTTTCTTT. It encodes CASSQEDRGHTEAFF. V is TRBV7-9 and J is TRBJ1-1, with 11 bases matching TRBD1. The CDR3 length is 15 residues. V shed 5 bases, J shed 3 bases, and the junction held 5 bases outside the gene matches. The V gene's germline CDR1 is SEHNR and CDR2 FQNEAQ (reference sequence).

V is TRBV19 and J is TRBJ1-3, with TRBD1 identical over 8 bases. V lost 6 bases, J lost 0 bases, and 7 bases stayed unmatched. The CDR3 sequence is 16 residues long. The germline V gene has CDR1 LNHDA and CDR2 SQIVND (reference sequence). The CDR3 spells CASSEDRVLSGNTIYF. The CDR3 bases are TGTGCCAGTAGCGAGGACAGGGTTCTCTCTGGAAACACCATATATTTT.

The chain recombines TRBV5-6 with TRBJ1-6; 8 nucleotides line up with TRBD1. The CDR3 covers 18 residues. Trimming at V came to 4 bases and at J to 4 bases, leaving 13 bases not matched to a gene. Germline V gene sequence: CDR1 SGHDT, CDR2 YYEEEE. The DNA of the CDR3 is TGTGCCAGCAGCCTCGGACAGGGCGACCCTTATTATAATTCACCCCTCCACTTT. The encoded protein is CASSLGQGDPYYNSPLHF. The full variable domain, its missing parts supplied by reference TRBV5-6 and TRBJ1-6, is DAGVTQSPTHLIKTRGQQVTLRCSPKSGHDTVSWYQQALGQGPQFIFQYYEEEERQRGNFPDRFSGHQFPNYSSELNVNALLLGDSALYLCASSLGQGDPYYNSPLHFGNGTRLTVT.

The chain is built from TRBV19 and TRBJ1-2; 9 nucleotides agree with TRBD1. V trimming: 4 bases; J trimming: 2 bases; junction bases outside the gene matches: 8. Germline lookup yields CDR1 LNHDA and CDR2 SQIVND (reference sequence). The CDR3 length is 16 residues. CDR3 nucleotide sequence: TGTGCCAGTAGTAGACGCCCCGGACAGGGGAACTATGGCTACACCTTC. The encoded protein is CASSRRPGQGNYGYTF. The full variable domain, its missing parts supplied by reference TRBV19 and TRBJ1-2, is DGGITQSPKYLFRKEGQNVTLSCEQNLNHDAMYWYRQDPGQGLRLIYYSQIVNDFQKGDIAEGYSVSREKKESFPLTVTSAQKNPTAFYLCASSRRPGQGNYGYTFGSGTRLTVV.

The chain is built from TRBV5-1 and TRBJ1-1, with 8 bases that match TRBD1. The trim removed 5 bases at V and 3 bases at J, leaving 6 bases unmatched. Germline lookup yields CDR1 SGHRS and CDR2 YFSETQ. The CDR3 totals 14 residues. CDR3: CASRDRATDTEAFF. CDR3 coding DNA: TGCGCCAGCAGGGACAGGGCTACGGACACTGAAGCTTTCTTT.

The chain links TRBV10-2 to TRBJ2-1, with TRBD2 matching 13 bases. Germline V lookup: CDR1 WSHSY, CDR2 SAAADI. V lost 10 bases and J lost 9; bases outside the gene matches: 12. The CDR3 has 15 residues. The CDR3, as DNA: TGCGCCACCAATAATAATACTAGCGGGAGGGGTGAGCAGTTCTTC. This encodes CATNNNTSGRGEQFF.

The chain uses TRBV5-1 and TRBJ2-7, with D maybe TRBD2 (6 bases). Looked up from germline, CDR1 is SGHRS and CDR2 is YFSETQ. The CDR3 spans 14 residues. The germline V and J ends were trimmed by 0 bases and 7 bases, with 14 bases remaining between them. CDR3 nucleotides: TGCGCCAGCAGCTTGGGGGAGGACCTAAGGGAGCAGTACGTC. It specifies CASSLGEDLREQYV.

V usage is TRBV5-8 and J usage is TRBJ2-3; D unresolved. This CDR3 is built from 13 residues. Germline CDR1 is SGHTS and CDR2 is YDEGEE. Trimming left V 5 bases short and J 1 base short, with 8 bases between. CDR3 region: CASRSTGTDTQYF. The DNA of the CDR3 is TGTGCCAGCAGATCTACAGGCACAGATACGCAGTATTTT.

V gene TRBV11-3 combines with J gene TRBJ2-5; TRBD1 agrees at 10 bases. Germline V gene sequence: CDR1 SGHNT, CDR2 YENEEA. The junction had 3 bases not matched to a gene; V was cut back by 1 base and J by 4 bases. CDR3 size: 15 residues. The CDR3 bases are TGTGCCAGCAGCTTAGGACAGGGGGCTAGAGAGACCCAGTACTTC. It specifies CASSLGQGARETQYF.

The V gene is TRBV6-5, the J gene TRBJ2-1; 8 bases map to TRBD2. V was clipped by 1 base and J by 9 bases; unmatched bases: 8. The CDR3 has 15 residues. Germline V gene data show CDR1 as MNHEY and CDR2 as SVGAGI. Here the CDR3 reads CASSYLAGTGFEQFF. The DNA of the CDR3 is TGTGCCAGCAGTTACTTAGCGGGAACAGGGTTTGAGCAGTTCTTC.

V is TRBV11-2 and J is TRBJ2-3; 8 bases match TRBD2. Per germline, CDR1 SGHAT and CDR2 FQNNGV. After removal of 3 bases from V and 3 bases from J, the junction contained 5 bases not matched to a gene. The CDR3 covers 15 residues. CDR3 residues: CASSFGGRWTDTQYF. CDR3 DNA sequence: TGTGCCAGCAGCTTTGGCGGGAGGTGGACAGATACGCAGTATTTT.

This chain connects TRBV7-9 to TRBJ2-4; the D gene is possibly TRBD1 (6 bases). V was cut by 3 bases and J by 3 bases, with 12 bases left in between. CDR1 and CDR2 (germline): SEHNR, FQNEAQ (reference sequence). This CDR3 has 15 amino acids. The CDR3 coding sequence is TGTGCCAGCAGCTTTGGGGGCGTTGGCAAAAACATTCAGTACTTC. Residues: CASSFGGVGKNIQYF.

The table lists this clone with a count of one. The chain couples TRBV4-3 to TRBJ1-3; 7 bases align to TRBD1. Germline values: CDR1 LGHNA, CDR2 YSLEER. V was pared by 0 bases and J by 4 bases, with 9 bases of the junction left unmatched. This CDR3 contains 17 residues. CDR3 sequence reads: CASSQDLRQGLGNTIYF. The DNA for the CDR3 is TGCGCCAGCAGCCAAGATCTCCGACAGGGCTTGGGAAACACCATATATTTT.

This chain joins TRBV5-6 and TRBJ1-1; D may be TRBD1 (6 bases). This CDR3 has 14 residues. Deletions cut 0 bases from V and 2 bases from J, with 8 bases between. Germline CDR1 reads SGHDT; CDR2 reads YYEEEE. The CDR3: CASSLVGGNTEAFF. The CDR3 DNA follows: TGTGCCAGCAGCTTGGTAGGGGGTAACACTGAAGCTTTCTTT.

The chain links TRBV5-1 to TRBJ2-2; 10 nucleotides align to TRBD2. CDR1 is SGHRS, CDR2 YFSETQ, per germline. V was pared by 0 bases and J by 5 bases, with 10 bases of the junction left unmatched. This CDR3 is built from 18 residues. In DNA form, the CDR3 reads TGCGCCAGCAGCTTGGCCTATTCTAGCGGGAGTTGGACCGGGGAGCTGTTTTTT. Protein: CASSLAYSSGSWTGELFF.

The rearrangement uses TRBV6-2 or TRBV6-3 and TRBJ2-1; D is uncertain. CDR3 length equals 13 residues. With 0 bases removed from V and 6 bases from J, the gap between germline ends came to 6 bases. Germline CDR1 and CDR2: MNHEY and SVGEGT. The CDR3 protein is CASSYSRINEQFF. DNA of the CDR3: TGTGCCAGCAGTTACTCGCGGATCAATGAGCAGTTCTTC.

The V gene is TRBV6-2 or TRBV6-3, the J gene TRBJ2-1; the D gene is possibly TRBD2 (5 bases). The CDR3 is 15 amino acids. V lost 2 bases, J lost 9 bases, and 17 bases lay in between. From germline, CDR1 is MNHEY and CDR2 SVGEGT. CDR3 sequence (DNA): TGTGCCAGCAGTTACGGAGGAGAGGGCCTGGGTGAGCAGTTCTTC. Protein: CASSYGGEGLGEQFF.

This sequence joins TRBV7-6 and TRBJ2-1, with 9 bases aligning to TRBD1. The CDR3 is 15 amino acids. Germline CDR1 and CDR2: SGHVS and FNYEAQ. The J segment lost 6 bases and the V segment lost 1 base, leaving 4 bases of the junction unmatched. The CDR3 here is CASSLGWTGVNEQFF. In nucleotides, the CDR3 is TGTGCCAGCAGCTTAGGATGGACAGGGGTCAATGAGCAGTTCTTC.

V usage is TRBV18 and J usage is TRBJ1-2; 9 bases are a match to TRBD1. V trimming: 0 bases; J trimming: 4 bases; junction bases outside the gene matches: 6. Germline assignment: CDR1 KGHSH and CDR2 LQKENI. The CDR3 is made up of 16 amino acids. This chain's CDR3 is CASSPPSDRGSYGYTF. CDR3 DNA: TGTGCCAGCTCACCACCGTCGGACAGGGGTTCCTATGGCTACACCTTC. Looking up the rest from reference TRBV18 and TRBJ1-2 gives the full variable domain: NAGVMQNPRHLVRRRGQEARLRCSPMKGHSHVYWYRQLPEEGLKFMVYLQKENIIDESGMPKERFSAEFPKEGPSILRIQQVVRGDSAAYFCASSPPSDRGSYGYTFGSGTRLTVV.